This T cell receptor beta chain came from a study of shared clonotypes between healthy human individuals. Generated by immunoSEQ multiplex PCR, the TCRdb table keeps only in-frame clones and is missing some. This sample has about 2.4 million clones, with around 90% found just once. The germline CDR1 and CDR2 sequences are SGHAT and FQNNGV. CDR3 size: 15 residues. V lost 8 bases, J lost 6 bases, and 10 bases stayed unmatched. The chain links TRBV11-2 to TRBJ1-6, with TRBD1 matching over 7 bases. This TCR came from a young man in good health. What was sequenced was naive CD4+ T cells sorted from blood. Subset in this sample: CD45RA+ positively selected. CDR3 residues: CASALTGVLNSPLHF. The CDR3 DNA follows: TGTGCCAGCGCTCTAACAGGGGTTCTTAATTCACCCCTCCACTTT.